This TCR beta chain was sequenced during a study of shared clonotypes between healthy human individuals. Study-wide context: Two women and a few men aged 18 to 49 served as donors.

Trimming shortened V by 6 bases and J by 7 bases, and 13 bases separated the two germline ends. The CDR3 runs 11 residues. Looked up from germline, CDR1 is DFQATT and CDR2 is SNEGSKA (reference sequence). DNA at about 210 ng, about 30,000 T cell genomes, went into sorted-subset replicate PCRs. Sequenced by immunoSEQ multiplex PCR; TCRdb stores in-frame clones only, minus some. Among hundreds of thousands of clones, roughly 70% were seen once, and the ten largest hold about 1.7%. What was sequenced was memory CD4+ T cells sorted from blood. As for subset: CD45RA-negative fraction. This clonotype originated in a woman aged 25 to 45 in good health. The rearrangement joins TRBV20-1 to TRBJ2-7, with D perhaps matching TRBD1 (6 bases). CDR3 sequence (DNA): TGCAGTGCCAAGACAGGCTGGGAGCAGTACTTC. Its protein is CSAKTGWEQYF.